The source of this T cell receptor (beta chain) is a study of cytomegalovirus exposure and HLA in healthy donors (dated by TCRdb to about 2017). Background for the entire study: According to an earlier analysis of a few hundred of the donors, roughly 180 million T cells yielded 95 million to 140 million unique TCR beta sequences and around 280 Gb of sequence data. The number of donors typed differed by locus, with about 629-640 for A, B, C, DRB1 and DQB1, approximately 500 for DQA1, 600 to 610 for DPA1, and approximately 470 for DPB1. In the later analysis, no new phenotypic data were used to find candidate immune exposures; instead, reliance was placed on TCR beta sequences and their occurrence across donors. Class I and class II HLA loci were covered by the typing at four-digit resolution. Donor age, sex, ethnicity and CMV serostatus were compiled together with the repertoire data. Four or five DR-DQ haplotypes were handled as single units for association and clustering because linkage in the cohort was strong. A later analysis re-analyzed previously published TCR beta repertoires from roughly 630 donors and added high-resolution HLA genotyping to study TCR occurrence patterns. On average, 235,054 unique TCR beta nucleotide sequences were sequenced per donor among some 420 genotyped donors of the cohort, with roughly a sixth of those sequences being non-productive. An earlier analysis of 587 of the donors applied high-throughput TCR beta sequencing to assess whether each TCR beta V gene segment acted as functional or pseudogenic. The study profiled the T cell repertoires of hundreds of subjects by immunosequencing and related them to cytomegalovirus serostatus. Along with the approximately 650-subject first cohort, a separate validation cohort of over 90 different subjects was used. Genome-wide SNP genotypes for about 65% of the roughly 670 donors were used in a later genetic analysis, which treated that subset as a discovery cohort. The aim of the study was to test whether cataloging public T cell receptors could identify signatures of past pathogen exposure. Among the roughly 400 genotyped donors, approximately 77% belonged to the genetic ancestry cluster associated with self-reported Caucasian donors. All discovery cohort repertoires had been generated using a single sequencing platform. An early release that covered more than 550 HLA-typed donors contained approximately 300 gigabases of sequencing data and 75 million to 100 million unique TCR sequences. To predict cytomegalovirus infection status, the study combined high-throughput TCR immunosequencing, statistical association of individual TCRs with disease status, and machine learning.

Libraries were built with the immunoSEQ multiplex PCR assay. The multiplex PCR relied on a mix of 60 forward primers for TCR Vbeta segments and 13 reverse primers for TCR Jbeta segments. A multiplex PCR assay on genomic DNA amplified the CDR3 region of rearranged TCR beta genes. The amplified TCR beta libraries were sequenced on the Illumina HiSeq System as 87-base-pair reads. The paper's processing steps were these. A later analysis counted approximately 84 million unique TCR beta chains across the 550 to 800 repertoires, and some 11 million of these chains were shared by at least two donors. Raw reads were error-corrected and collapsed into unique sequences with a nearest-neighbor algorithm that merged closely related sequences to remove PCR and sequencing errors. Alignment of CDR3 sequences to IMGT reference sequences was used to assign V, D and J gene segments. For a sequence to be retained, a match of at least six nucleotides was required to both a V gene segment and a J gene segment. A rearrangement was called productive if the CDR3 had no stop codons and remained in frame with V and J, and every other rearrangement was called non-productive. CDR3 was defined by IMGT convention, running from the second conserved V-encoded cysteine to the conserved J-encoded phenylalanine. Sequences without an unambiguous match to a single V gene segment were excluded from the earlier analysis of over 500 of the donors. An earlier analysis of almost 600 of the donors classified V segments as functional when productive rearrangements were above 56.7% and as segregating when the standard deviation between donors was above 5%. To diagnose cytomegalovirus status from the catalog of TCR beta chain sequences, a statistical classification framework was built. In a later analysis, V and J genes were assigned by comparing TCR nucleotide sequences against IMGT/GENE-DB human TR gene sequences. A later analysis assigned CDR3 sequences and most-parsimonious VDJ recombination scenarios with the TCRdist pipeline. In a later analysis, each TCR beta chain was defined by its CDR3 amino acid sequence together with its V-gene family, and reads without a unique V-gene family were excluded. In a later analysis, approximately 590 highly shared, low-generation-probability nucleotide sequences were removed to address suspected cross-contamination and a sequencing artifact. In a later analysis, a clonal expansion index for each public chain was calculated from normalized within-repertoire ranks of inferred template counts. In a later analysis, generation probabilities were computed using a VDJ recombination model fitted to out-of-frame rearrangements, and the results were checked against IGoR. In a later analysis, TCR-TCR, TCR-HLA and TCR-CMV co-occurrence was scored with hypergeometric tests, and a repertoire-size bias correction was applied to TCR pairs. In a later analysis, false discovery rates were estimated by permuting HLA or CMV assignments 20 times. In a later analysis, co-occurring TCRs were grouped using DBSCAN, and TCRdist sequence similarity was added for clustering within HLA-allele-positive subsets. Repertoires with fewer than 30,000 or more than 120,000 public chains, plus five repertoires with anomalous nucleotide sharing, were excluded from co-occurrence clustering. TCRdb obtained this table from immuneACCESS and retained in-frame rearrangements with V and J assigned. These tables miss some clones; where compared with another copy, unresolved V genes account for less than half of the shortfall, and the remainder is unexplained. The V and J calls and clone size come from that table; D and trimming were worked out from the DNA. Here the sample has approximately 160,000 clones; 77% occur a single time. Of the sample, around 3% falls within the top ten clones.

A note on this clone: Its antigen is currently not known. No qualities accompany the bases; no much larger clone lies one base away.

The cohort comprised under 700 healthy bone marrow donors. All cohort members were sampled while nominally healthy, although unrecorded immune exposures were likely present. The donor tested CMV seropositive, placing the donor among the 310 or so seropositive members of the cohort. A peripheral blood sample was collected from each donor, and TCR beta sequencing was performed on peripheral blood mononuclear cells. Genomic DNA extraction from the blood cell samples was performed with the Qiagen DNeasy Blood Extraction Kit. Including cysteine and phenylalanine, the CDR3 has 14 amino acids. Of all the DNA, just the CDR3 is kept, 42 bases in frame from base 1. Via the germline V gene, CDR1 is SGHRS and CDR2 YFSETQ. After removal of 4 bases from V and 2 bases from J, the junction retains 5 bases not matched to a gene. The study at large found these results: Some IMGT-functional V segments, including TRBV6-2 and TRBV6-3, could not be distinguished by the 87-base-pair reads and were therefore excluded. A later analysis found that HLA-associated TCR beta chains were more clonally expanded and had lower generation probabilities than equally common non-associated chains. In this cohort, only TCR beta chains were sequenced, and detectable features were limited by the absence of alpha or paired-chain data. In a later analysis, 16,951 TCR beta sequences were associated with specific HLA alleles at a false discovery rate of 0.05. Correlated functional status among segregating V segments might reflect linkage disequilibrium, but an unknown experimental factor could not be ruled out. Cytomegalovirus status was reported to be diagnosed by the classifier with high specificity and sensitivity in both the original and validation cohorts. Because HLA typing was missing for some donors at each locus, association tests included only the typed subset. Three of the identified cytomegalovirus-associated TCR beta chains were confirmed in vitro to be specific for cytomegalovirus antigens. The study listed 150 to 200 TCR beta chains as associated with cytomegalovirus. The only immune exposure information available for the cohort was CMV serostatus. According to a later analysis, TCR association rates differed among HLA loci, with DRB1 alleles showing the most associated TCRs and HLA-C alleles showing the fewest. A cluster of highly shared sequence variants was judged likely to be a technical artifact of the sequencing pipeline. While some public TCRs were present in many individuals, most TCR sequences turned up only very rarely across donors. The authors suggested that the approach could potentially be generalized to other disease states and immunological phenotypes. In a later analysis, most CMV-associated TCR beta chains were found to appear HLA-restricted, with HLA associations seemingly driven largely by CMV exposure. A further reported finding was that TCR beta sequences accurately predicted the HLA-A and HLA-B alleles for most subjects in the first cohort. When HLA alleles, especially DR and DQ, strongly co-occurred, attributing TCR associations to individual alleles was difficult. A later genetic analysis reported fewer N-insertions in productive TCRs among donors in an Asian-associated ancestry cluster than the roughly 620-donor mean. V-gene and J-gene trimming of TCR beta chains was associated with a missense DCLRE1C variant in a later genetic analysis, and the association was replicated in an independent cohort. About 17 rarely observed V segments, including chromosome 9 orphons, were excluded from the earlier analysis of about 610 of the donors because counts were too low. The presence/absence analyses assumed that sequencing depth was roughly uniform across donors, and that assumption may not be true. A later analysis reported that several top co-occurrence clusters appeared linked to parvovirus B19, influenza, CMV and Epstein-Barr virus. An earlier analysis of roughly 570 of the donors showed that most TCR beta V segments appeared in productive rearrangements either about 90% or about 30% of the time, which broadly matched IMGT annotations.

Recombination connected TRBV5-1 to TRBJ1-1, with 7 bases aligning to TRBD1. Sequenced material: PBMCs. This receptor was obtained from a woman in her thirties or forties in good health and CMV-seropositive. The DNA reads as follows: TGCGCCAGCAGCCTTCAGGGGGGAAACACTGAAGCTTTCTTT. It specifies CASSLQGGNTEAFF. With all but the CDR3 taken from the reference TRBV5-1 and TRBJ1-1 genes, the full variable domain is: KAGVTQTPRYLIKTRGQQVTLSCSPISGHRSVSWYQQTPGQGLQFLFEYFSETQRNKGNFPGRFSGRQFSNSRSEMNVSTLELGDSALYLCASSLQGGNTEAFFGQGTRLTVV.